This T cell receptor beta chain was captured by sequencing in a study of shared clonotypes between healthy human individuals. About the research overall: There were three CD4 naive, three CD4 memory, two CD8 naive and one CD8 memory plates per donor.

To note about this clone: Its specificity is not known.

The study's findings and limits: Sharing across four donors was highest in naive CD4 (approximately 5%) and lowest in memory CD8 (roughly 0.4%). It was the non-shared clonotypes that had lower generation probabilities than clonotypes shared by all four donors.

Terminally differentiated effector memory CD45RA+ cells were excluded from the naive CD8 cells, which were CD45RO-negative and positively selected for CCR7. TCRdb's copy holds only in-frame clones and misses some; the assay was immunoSEQ multiplex PCR. Of hundreds of thousands of clones listed, 90% to 97% are singletons. Trimming removed 4 bases from V and 8 bases from J; junction bases left unmatched: 14. The germline V gene has CDR1 MDHEN and CDR2 SYDVKM. This CDR3 region has 16 residues. The receptor was derived from a woman aged 30 to 39 in good health. J is TRBJ2-1 and V is TRBV28; TRBD1 matches at 7 bases. The source material was naive CD8+ T cells sorted from blood. The CDR3 sequence is CASSSRGWSIVDEQFF. The DNA of the CDR3 is TGTGCCAGCAGTTCCAGGGGGTGGAGCATTGTCGATGAGCAGTTCTTC.